The present TCR beta chain was sequenced within a study of blood T cell repertoires in COVID-19. Study-wide background: PBMCs, B-cell-depleted T cells, or T cells provided the cDNA or gDNA that made up the material.

Method: immunoSEQ multiplex PCR; TCRdb's copy keeps in-frame clones and lacks some. The sample includes some 390,000 clones, roughly nine tenths of them seen just once. Germline assignment: CDR1 SGHRS and CDR2 YFSETQ. This CDR3 is built from 14 residues. V lost 4 bases to trimming and J lost 7 bases; unmatched junction nucleotides: 7. The receptor was derived from a man younger than 40 who had recovered from COVID-19. This chain joins TRBV5-1 and TRBJ2-7, with TRBD1 identical over 11 bases. Material for sequencing was PBMCs or T cells enriched from blood (not recorded which). CDR3 in DNA: TGCGCCAGCAGCCAGGACAGGGGGCAAAGGGAGCAGTACTTC. Translation: CASSQDRGQREQYF.